The rows below give T cell receptor beta chains drawn from one sample of a study of tumor and adjacent non-tumor tissue in lung cancer. From the multiplex PCR reads, TCRdb called clonotypes with MiXCR, one entry per CDR3 protein. The sample has around 80,000 distinct CDR3 sequences; roughly 80% are singletons. The sample comprised distant non-tumor lung tissue. These receptors came from a man aged 60 to 69 with non-small cell lung cancer. The CDR3 runs from the conserved cysteine through the conserved F or W. The D gene is left open where the match is weak. The size of a clone is reported for some rows only, either as once, few or many, or as a class for expanded clones.

J gene: TRBJ2-1
D gene: -
V gene: TRBV20-1
clone size: -
CDR3 DNA: TGCAATGCTAGAGGCCGGGAAGACCACAATGAGCACTTCTTC
CDR3 protein: CNARGREDHNEHFF

J gene: TRBJ2-4
D gene: -
V gene: TRBV4-2
clone size: -
CDR3 DNA: TGTGGCAACAGTCCCCGTGCGGGCGGAGGGGCCAAAAACATTCAGTACTTC
CDR3 protein: CGNSPRAGGGAKNIQYF

J gene: TRBJ1-2
D gene: TRBD1
V gene: TRBV28
clone size: -
CDR3 DNA: TGTGCCAGCAGCCCAGGGGGGAGAAGAGGAGACTACACCTTC
CDR3 protein: CASSPGGRRGDYTF

J gene: TRBJ1-6
D gene: -
V gene: TRBV20-1
clone size: few
CDR3 DNA: TGCAGTGTTAGAGATCCCCAGGGGCATTATTCACCCCTCCACTTT
CDR3 protein: CSVRDPQGHYSPLHF

J gene: TRBJ2-2
D gene: TRBD2
V gene: TRBV6-5
clone size: many
CDR3 DNA: TGTGCCAGCAGTTCTCATCTAGCGGGGGATCACACCGGGGAGCTGTTTTTT
CDR3 protein: CASSSHLAGDHTGELFF

J gene: TRBJ2-3
D gene: -
V gene: TRBV11-2
clone size: -
CDR3 DNA: TGTGCCAGCAGCTTAGTGGGGGGGCACGGGGGCAATCAGACAGATACGCAGTATTTC
CDR3 protein: CASSLVGGHGGNQTDTQYF

J gene: TRBJ2-5
D gene: -
V gene: TRBV6-6
clone size: -
CDR3 DNA: TGTGCCAGCAGAACAACCGGGCAAACCCATATCCAAGAGACCCAGTACTTC
CDR3 protein: CASRTTGQTHIQETQYF

J gene: TRBJ2-1
D gene: TRBD2
V gene: TRBV10-1
clone size: -
CDR3 DNA: TGCTCCAGCAGTGATTGGCCCGGGGGGAATGAGCAGTCCTTC
CDR3 protein: CSSSDWPGGNEQSF

J gene: TRBJ1-1
D gene: TRBD1
V gene: TRBV12-3/TRBV12-4
clone size: many
CDR3 DNA: TGTGCCAGCAGCCCAAGGGGACAGGGGGTTTCGAACACTGAAGCTTTCTTT
CDR3 protein: CASSPRGQGVSNTEAFF

J gene: TRBJ2-3
D gene: -
V gene: TRBV11-3
clone size: -
CDR3 DNA: TGTCCCAGCAGCTTAAGGGGGGCCAGTTGGTATTTT
CDR3 protein: CPSSLRGASWYF